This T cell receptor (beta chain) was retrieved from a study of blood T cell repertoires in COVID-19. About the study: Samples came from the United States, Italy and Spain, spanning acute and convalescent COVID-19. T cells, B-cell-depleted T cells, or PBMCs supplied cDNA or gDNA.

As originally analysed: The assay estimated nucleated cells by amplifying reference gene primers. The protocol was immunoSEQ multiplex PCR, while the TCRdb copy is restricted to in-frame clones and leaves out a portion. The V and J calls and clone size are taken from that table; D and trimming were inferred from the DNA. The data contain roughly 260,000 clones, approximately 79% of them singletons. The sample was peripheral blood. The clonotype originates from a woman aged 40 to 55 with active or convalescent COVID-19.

The CDR3 DNA reads as TGTGCCAGTAGTATAGATCTACCGAACACTGAAGCTTTCTTT. It encodes CASSIDLPNTEAFF. The chain is built from TRBV19 and TRBJ1-1; D gene uncertain. In germline, CDR1 is LNHDA, CDR2 SQIVND (reference sequence). With 0 bases removed from V and 1 base from J, the gap between germline ends came to 6 bases. The length of the CDR3 is 14 residues.